The rows below give T cell receptor beta chains drawn from one sample of a study of T cells in Graves' hyperthyroidism and ophthalmopathy. TCRdb independently ran MiXCR on the multiplex PCR reads; one entry per CDR3 protein. The data hold about 520,000 distinct CDR3 sequences, with about 24% observed a single time. The sample was blood. The receptors derive from a woman aged 25 to 39 with Graves' ophthalmopathy. Each CDR3 is given with its conserved first and last residue. D genes are given only for firm matches. Some rows have no size entry. The others give once, few or many, or a class for an expanded clone.

clone_size: NA
d_call: TRBD1
v_call: TRBV24-1
j_call: TRBJ2-4
cdr3_nt: TGTGCCACCAGTGATCCGGGACAGGTTGACATTCAGTACTTC
cdr3_aa: CATSDPGQVDIQYF

clone_size: once
d_call: TRBD1
v_call: TRBV5-1
j_call: TRBJ2-7
cdr3_nt: TGCGCCAGCAGCTTGTCCCTGAGGACAGGGAACTACGAGCAGTACTTC
cdr3_aa: CASSLSLRTGNYEQYF

clone_size: many
d_call: NA
v_call: TRBV2
j_call: TRBJ1-1
cdr3_nt: TGTGCCAGCAGTGCAGGGTCGAGCACTGAAGCTTTCTTT
cdr3_aa: CASSAGSSTEAFF

clone_size: many
d_call: NA
v_call: TRBV12-3/TRBV12-4
j_call: TRBJ2-7
cdr3_nt: TGTGCCAGCAGCGTGATGTGGGTGCCCTACGAGCAGTACTTC
cdr3_aa: CASSVMWVPYEQYF

clone_size: many
d_call: NA
v_call: TRBV3-1
j_call: TRBJ1-1
cdr3_nt: TGTGCCAGCAGCCAAAGAACAGGTACCGCTGAAGCTTTCTTT
cdr3_aa: CASSQRTGTAEAFF

clone_size: NA
d_call: NA
v_call: TRBV6-2/TRBV6-3
j_call: TRBJ1-1
cdr3_nt: TGTGCCAGCAGTTACGGATCGGGGCAGCTGAACACTGAAGCTTTCTTT
cdr3_aa: CASSYGSGQLNTEAFF

clone_size: NA
d_call: TRBD1
v_call: TRBV29-1
j_call: TRBJ2-6
cdr3_nt: TGCAGCGTCGAAAGGGCAGGGGACAGCGGTGGGGTCATCGTCCTGACTTTC
cdr3_aa: CSVERAGDSGGVIVLTF

clone_size: NA
d_call: TRBD1
v_call: TRBV6-1
j_call: TRBJ1-5
cdr3_nt: TGTGCCAGCAGTGGGACAGGGGCAAATCAGCCCCAGCATTTT
cdr3_aa: CASSGTGANQPQHF

clone_size: few
d_call: TRBD2
v_call: TRBV27
j_call: TRBJ2-7
cdr3_nt: TGTGCCAGCAGTACCAAAGTGGCTAGCGGCCTCAGCTCCTACGAGCAGTACTTC
cdr3_aa: CASSTKVASGLSSYEQYF

clone_size: many
d_call: NA
v_call: TRBV6-1
j_call: TRBJ2-7
cdr3_nt: TGTGCCAGCAGACGGGAAGACGAGCAGTACTTC
cdr3_aa: CASRREDEQYF

clone_size: many
d_call: TRBD1
v_call: TRBV20-1
j_call: TRBJ2-7
cdr3_nt: TGCAGTGCTAAAGTACCAGGACAGGGTAGATTGCGCGAGCAGTACTTC
cdr3_aa: CSAKVPGQGRLREQYF

clone_size: few
d_call: NA
v_call: TRBV20-1
j_call: TRBJ1-5
cdr3_nt: TGCAGTGCTAGTAGGGAGGGGGATCAGCCCCAGCATTTT
cdr3_aa: CSASREGDQPQHF

clone_size: many
d_call: NA
v_call: TRBV2
j_call: TRBJ2-5
cdr3_nt: TGTGCCAGCAGTGCTTACCCCGGAGGAGGGCCAGAGACCCAGTACTTC
cdr3_aa: CASSAYPGGGPETQYF

clone_size: many
d_call: NA
v_call: TRBV19
j_call: TRBJ2-6
cdr3_nt: TGTGCCAGTAGTGCCTCTGGGGCCAACGTCCTGACTTTC
cdr3_aa: CASSASGANVLTF

clone_size: many
d_call: NA
v_call: TRBV6-1
j_call: TRBJ1-2
cdr3_nt: TGTGCCAGCAAGGGCGGATCGTATGGCTACACCTTC
cdr3_aa: CASKGGSYGYTF

clone_size: many
d_call: TRBD1
v_call: TRBV7-2
j_call: TRBJ2-2
cdr3_nt: TGTGCCAGCAGCTTAGCGCCAGGGGGTGACACCGGGGAGCTGTTTTTT
cdr3_aa: CASSLAPGGDTGELFF

clone_size: NA
d_call: NA
v_call: TRBV20-1
j_call: TRBJ2-7
cdr3_nt: TGCAGTGCTGCGGGGCTAGCAGACCCCCCCTACGAGCAGTACTTC
cdr3_aa: CSAAGLADPPYEQYF

clone_size: few
d_call: NA
v_call: TRBV6-2/TRBV6-3
j_call: TRBJ2-7
cdr3_nt: TGTGCCAGCAGTTACCGAAGTACCTACGAGCAGTACTTC
cdr3_aa: CASSYRSTYEQYF

clone_size: NA
d_call: TRBD1
v_call: TRBV6-1
j_call: TRBJ1-5
cdr3_nt: TGTGCCAGCAGTATCGGACAGGGCTTTAGCAATCAGCCCCAGCATTTT
cdr3_aa: CASSIGQGFSNQPQHF

clone_size: once
d_call: NA
v_call: TRBV13
j_call: TRBJ2-7
cdr3_nt: TGTGCCAGCAGCCCCCGACAGTTCCACGAGCAGTACTTC
cdr3_aa: CASSPRQFHEQYF

clone_size: NA
d_call: NA
v_call: TRBV5-1
j_call: TRBJ1-1
cdr3_nt: TGCGCCAGCAGCTTCAACCAGGGGAACACTGAAGCTTTCTTT
cdr3_aa: CASSFNQGNTEAFF

clone_size: many
d_call: TRBD1
v_call: TRBV20-1
j_call: TRBJ1-4
cdr3_nt: TGCAGTGCCCCAGGGGGGGTGACTAATGAAAAACTGTTTTTT
cdr3_aa: CSAPGGVTNEKLFF

clone_size: NA
d_call: TRBD1
v_call: TRBV18
j_call: TRBJ2-7
cdr3_nt: TGTGCCAGCTCACCTCCGCCAGGGACAGGGGGCTCCTACGAGCAGTACTTC
cdr3_aa: CASSPPPGTGGSYEQYF

clone_size: many
d_call: TRBD2
v_call: TRBV12-3/TRBV12-4
j_call: TRBJ2-3
cdr3_nt: TGTGCCAGCACCCCTTTTGGGGTAGCGGGGACCACAGATACGCAGTATTTT
cdr3_aa: CASTPFGVAGTTDTQYF

clone_size: few
d_call: NA
v_call: TRBV12-3/TRBV12-4
j_call: TRBJ1-2
cdr3_nt: TGTGCCAGCACCGACCGGGGGAGGTCTAACTATGGCTACACCTTC
cdr3_aa: CASTDRGRSNYGYTF

clone_size: many
d_call: TRBD1
v_call: TRBV7-9
j_call: TRBJ1-1
cdr3_nt: TGTGCCAGCAGCTTAGTCCCCCAGGGGGCAAACACTGAAGCTTTCTTT
cdr3_aa: CASSLVPQGANTEAFF

clone_size: few
d_call: NA
v_call: TRBV28
j_call: TRBJ2-6
cdr3_nt: TGTGCCAGCAGTTTAGCCAGCTCAAGGGCCAACGTCCTGACTTTC
cdr3_aa: CASSLASSRANVLTF

clone_size: NA
d_call: NA
v_call: TRBV5-1
j_call: TRBJ2-2
cdr3_nt: TGCGCCAGCAGCGAGGGGGGACCGGACACCGGGGAGCTGTTTTTT
cdr3_aa: CASSEGGPDTGELFF

clone_size: few
d_call: NA
v_call: TRBV4-1
j_call: TRBJ2-7
cdr3_nt: TGCGCCAGCAGCCAAGACCTCTGGGGTCAGGCCAGGAGAACCTACGAGCAGTACTTC
cdr3_aa: CASSQDLWGQARRTYEQYF

clone_size: many
d_call: NA
v_call: TRBV19
j_call: TRBJ2-7
cdr3_nt: TGTGCCAGTAGTATAGCTCCGGGGGCCTACGAGCAGTACTTC
cdr3_aa: CASSIAPGAYEQYF

clone_size: many
d_call: TRBD1
v_call: TRBV11-2
j_call: TRBJ2-5
cdr3_nt: TGTGCCAGCAGCACCAGGGGGCGGGAGACCCAGTACTTC
cdr3_aa: CASSTRGRETQYF

clone_size: many
d_call: NA
v_call: TRBV6-5
j_call: TRBJ2-7
cdr3_nt: TGTGCCAGCAGTTACCTGCGGGACAGCTACGAGCAGTACTTC
cdr3_aa: CASSYLRDSYEQYF

clone_size: many
d_call: TRBD1
v_call: TRBV19
j_call: TRBJ2-7
cdr3_nt: TGTGCCAGTAGTATGGAACAGGGGCCATCCTACGAGCAGTACTTC
cdr3_aa: CASSMEQGPSYEQYF

clone_size: NA
d_call: NA
v_call: TRBV30
j_call: TRBJ1-5
cdr3_nt: TGTGCCTGGAGCAGGGCACCAAATCAGCCCCAGCATTTT
cdr3_aa: CAWSRAPNQPQHF

clone_size: many
d_call: NA
v_call: TRBV5-5
j_call: TRBJ2-7
cdr3_nt: TGTGCCAGCAGCTTGGGAACTGCAGTGAACTACGAGCAGTACTTC
cdr3_aa: CASSLGTAVNYEQYF

clone_size: NA
d_call: NA
v_call: TRBV29-1
j_call: TRBJ1-1
cdr3_nt: TGCAGCGCCAAAGGTCCTCTGAACACTGAAGCTTTCTTT
cdr3_aa: CSAKGPLNTEAFF

clone_size: NA
d_call: NA
v_call: TRBV10-1
j_call: TRBJ1-3
cdr3_nt: TGCGCCAGCAGTGTTCCACAGGGTGCTGGAAACACCATATATTTT
cdr3_aa: CASSVPQGAGNTIYF

clone_size: NA
d_call: TRBD1
v_call: TRBV6-2/TRBV6-3
j_call: TRBJ2-3
cdr3_nt: TGTGCCAGCAGTAGCCGGACAGGGGCAGATACGCAGTATTTT
cdr3_aa: CASSSRTGADTQYF

clone_size: many
d_call: NA
v_call: TRBV5-1
j_call: TRBJ1-1
cdr3_nt: TGCGCCAGCAGCTTGGTCCCTGACAGGAACACTGAAGCTTTCTTT
cdr3_aa: CASSLVPDRNTEAFF